These 29 T cell receptor beta chains originate from one sample sequenced in a study of somatic mutations in cytotoxic T cells in rheumatoid arthritis. Sequenced by immunoSEQ multiplex PCR; TCRdb stores in-frame clones only, minus some. Of approximately 30,000 clones listed, 80% to 85% are singletons. The sequenced material came from CD8+ T cells sorted from blood. These receptors all stem from an adult with rheumatoid arthritis.

This clone was recorded a few times. The V and J genes are TRBV7-6 and TRBJ2-2; tentatively, D is TRBD1 or TRBD2 (6 bases each). The V and J ends lost 5 bases and 7 bases respectively, with 14 bases between them. Germline CDR1 and CDR2: SGHVS and FNYEAQ. This CDR3 is built from 14 residues. The CDR3 region has the DNA TGTGCCAGCAGCACGGGGGCGCAGAGCGGGGAGCTGTTTTTT. As protein: CASSTGAQSGELFF.

This clone has only one observation. The chain is built from TRBV5-1 and TRBJ1-1; 10 bases line up with TRBD1. Looked up from germline, CDR1 is SGHRS and CDR2 is YFSETQ. CDR3 length: 15 residues. With V trimmed by 5 bases and J by 3 bases, 7 bases remained unmatched. The CDR3 region has the DNA TGCGCCAGCAGTATTTCGGGACAGGGGTACACTGAAGCTTTCTTT. Its protein is CASSISGQGYTEAFF.

J is TRBJ2-1 and V is TRBV19; 9 bases map to TRBD2. Germline values: CDR1 LNHDA, CDR2 SQIVND (reference sequence). The CDR3 spans 16 residues. J lost 3 bases, V lost 9 bases, and 12 bases had no gene match. The CDR3 loop is CASRNILAGIYNEQFF. CDR3 coding DNA: TGTGCCAGCAGAAACATTCTAGCGGGGATCTACAATGAGCAGTTCTTC.

As regards this clone: This CDR3 is also generated by other DNA sequences in the sample. The V call is TRBV27, the J call TRBJ2-2, with D uncertain. V was clipped by 2 bases and J by 1 base, with 5 bases between them. This CDR3 contains 14 residues. CDR1 is MNHEY and CDR2 is SMNVEV in the germline V gene (reference sequence). As DNA, the CDR3 is TGTGCCAGCAGTTTAGGTTTGAACACCGGGGAGCTGTTTTTT. Encoded protein: CASSLGLNTGELFF.

This clone was observed a few times. The chain has TRBV6-5 and TRBJ2-7; no reliable D call. Trimming shortened V by 1 base and J by 5 bases, and 18 bases separated the two germline ends. The CDR3 has 16 amino acids. Germline V CDR1 and CDR2: MNHEY, SVGAGI. CDR3 bases: TGTGCCAGCAGTTACTGGTTGACCCCTGGGCTCGACGAGCAGTACTTC. Protein product: CASSYWLTPGLDEQYF.

This clone was seen only a few times. This chain links TRBV15 with TRBJ1-5; D remains ambiguous. V dropped 3 bases and J dropped 1 base, with 4 bases sitting between them. Germline CDR1 is LNHNV and CDR2 is YYDKDF (reference sequence). The CDR3 covers 13 residues. The CDR3 coding sequence is TGTGCCACCAGCAGTCTGAGCAATCAGCCCCAGCATTTT. Its translation: CATSSLSNQPQHF. Full variable domain (remainder filled in from reference TRBV15 and TRBJ1-5): DAMVIQNPRYQVTQFGKPVTLSCSQTLNHNVMYWYQQKSSQAPKLLFHYYDKDFNNEADTPDNFQSRRPNTSFCFLDIRSPGLGDTAMYLCATSSLSNQPQHFGDGTRLSIL.

This chain connects TRBV5-1 to TRBJ2-5; 12 bases agree with TRBD2. This CDR3 comprises 17 residues. Germline CDR1 is SGHRS and CDR2 is YFSETQ. Trimming cost V 0 bases and J 0 bases; bases outside gene matches: 3. This chain's CDR3 is CASSLGTSGGHQETQYF. As DNA, the CDR3 is TGCGCCAGCAGCTTGGGTACTAGCGGGGGGCACCAAGAGACCCAGTACTTC. Using reference TRBV5-1 and TRBJ2-5 for the parts outside the CDR3, the full variable domain is KAGVTQTPRYLIKTRGQQVTLSCSPISGHRSVSWYQQTPGQGLQFLFEYFSETQRNKGNFPGRFSGRQFSNSRSEMNVSTLELGDSALYLCASSLGTSGGHQETQYFGPGTRLLVL.

The CDR3 DNA sequence: TGTGCCAGTAGTATCGGCTCAGAGAGAACCGAAGCTTTCTTT. It specifies CASSIGSERTEAFF. The chain combines TRBV19 with TRBJ1-1; D unclear. The CDR3 contains 14 residues. Germline CDR1 and CDR2: LNHDA and SQIVND (reference sequence). V shed 3 bases and J shed 8 bases, with 16 bases lying between them.

This clone has just one count. V usage is TRBV7-9 and J usage is TRBJ2-6; D is ambiguous. Trimming removed 8 bases from V and 0 bases from J, with 8 bases in between. Per the germline V gene, CDR1 is SEHNR and CDR2 is FQNEAQ (reference sequence). This CDR3 contains 14 residues. CDR3 loop: CASGSDSGANVLTF. The CDR3 DNA is TGTGCCAGCGGATCGGACTCTGGGGCCAACGTCCTGACTTTC.

This rearrangement joins TRBV27 to TRBJ1-2; D not resolved. CDR1 and CDR2 from the germline V gene are MNHEY and SMNVEV (reference sequence). Deletions cut 0 bases from V and 4 bases from J, with 12 bases between. This CDR3 contains 15 residues. CDR3 nucleotide sequence: TGTGCCAGCAGTTTATCCGCCCCCGGGAGCTATGGCTACACCTTC. Residues: CASSLSAPGSYGYTF.

V usage is TRBV9 and J usage is TRBJ2-1; 12 nucleotides line up with TRBD1. Germline CDR1 SGDLS, CDR2 YYNGEE. Trimming took 3 bases from V and 7 from J; bases not matched to a gene: 17. The CDR3 spans 19 residues. In DNA form, the CDR3 reads TGTGCCAGCAGCGACCGGGACAGGGGGCTGGCGGGAGGGGAAAATGAGCAGTTCTTC. This gives the protein CASSDRDRGLAGGENEQFF.

The gene calls are TRBV5-6 and TRBJ1-5; TRBD1 aligns across 7 bases. Germline CDR1 SGHDT, CDR2 YYEEEE. The CDR3 is 14 residues long. The DNA for the CDR3 is TGTGCAGCAGCTTGTTGCCAGGGGGATCAGCCCCAGCATTTT. Translating it yields CAAACCQGDQPQHF. The full variable domain, completed using reference TRBV5-6 and TRBJ1-5, is DAGVTQSPTHLIKTRGQQVTLRCSPKSGHDTVSWYQQALGQGPQFIFQYYEEEERQRGNFPDRFSGHQFPNYSSELNVNALLLGDSALYLCAAACCQGDQPQHFGDGTRLSIL.

The CDR3 DNA reads TGTGCCAGCAGTGAAGAGGCGGGGAGTTACAATGAGCAGTTCTTC. This translates into CASSEEAGSYNEQFF. This chain links TRBV6-4 with TRBJ2-1; tentatively, D is TRBD2 (6 bases). Trimming removed 3 bases from V and 4 bases from J, with 13 bases in between. Germline V gene lookup returns CDR1 MRHNA and CDR2 SNTAGT. The CDR3 is made up of 15 amino acids.

This chain uses TRBV29-1 with TRBJ1-2, with 10 bases aligning to TRBD1. V lost 7 bases to trimming and J lost 6 bases; unmatched junction nucleotides: 20. Germline lookup yields CDR1 SQVTM and CDR2 ANQGSEA. The CDR3 covers 17 residues. For the CDR3, the DNA is TGCAGCGCCCCACCAGGCCCCGGGACAGGGGAGGGCCATGGCTACACCTTC. This sequence encodes CSAPPGPGTGEGHGYTF.

The rearrangement links TRBV5-1 to TRBJ2-2; TRBD2 matches 7 bases. Germline V lookup: CDR1 SGHRS, CDR2 YFSETQ. The CDR3 spans 15 residues. The V gene end was trimmed by 2 bases and the J gene end by 6 bases; junction bases not matched to a gene: 7. CDR3 residues: CASSFQRGNSGELFF. CDR3 DNA sequence: TGCGCCAGCAGCTTCCAGCGGGGAAATTCCGGGGAGCTGTTTTTT.

The J gene is TRBJ1-1, the V gene TRBV4-3; no clear D gene. Trimming left V 0 bases short and J 0 bases short, with 11 bases between. The CDR3 spans 16 residues. Germline V CDR1 and CDR2: LGHNA, YSLEER. CDR3 amino acids: CASSQDQRHLNTEAFF. The CDR3 DNA follows: TGCGCCAGCAGCCAAGATCAGCGCCACCTGAACACTGAAGCTTTCTTT.

The rearrangement uses TRBV6-5 and TRBJ1-1; D ambiguous. Germline CDR1 reads MNHEY; CDR2 reads SVGAGI. The V and J ends lost 2 bases and 3 bases respectively, with 7 bases between them. The CDR3 loop spans 13 amino acids. Here the CDR3 DNA reads TGTGCCAGCAGTTACCTAGGTTACACTGAAGCTTTCTTT. Translating gives CASSYLGYTEAFF.

The table lists this clone with a count of one. This chain uses TRBV13 with TRBJ2-1; TRBD2 matches at 7 bases. The CDR3 is 13 residues long. Germline CDR1 PRHDT, CDR2 FYEKMQ (reference sequence). V lost 5 bases to trimming and J lost 9 bases; unmatched junction nucleotides: 7. The CDR3 spells CASSPPGEGEQFF. The CDR3 DNA reads as TGTGCCAGCAGCCCACCGGGGGAGGGTGAGCAGTTCTTC.

V and J are TRBV13 and TRBJ1-4, with D maybe TRBD1 (5 bases). The CDR3 has 13 amino acids. The germline V gene has CDR1 PRHDT and CDR2 FYEKMQ (reference sequence). V gave up 3 bases and J gave up 7 bases, with 9 bases separating them. The chain's CDR3 is CASSLGTGEKLFF. For the CDR3, the DNA is TGTGCCAGCAGCTTGGGTACAGGTGAAAAACTGTTTTTT.

The genes are TRBV19 and TRBJ1-2; 9 nucleotides match TRBD1. This CDR3 has 14 residues. J was trimmed by 5 bases and V by 6 bases; bases with no gene match: 7. In germline, CDR1 is LNHDA, CDR2 SQIVND (reference sequence). The CDR3 loop reads CASRAGTGLYGYTF. DNA of the CDR3: TGTGCCAGTAGGGCCGGGACAGGGCTGTATGGCTACACCTTC. Together with reference TRBV19 and TRBJ1-2, the CDR3 gives the full variable domain: DGGITQSPKYLFRKEGQNVTLSCEQNLNHDAMYWYRQDPGQGLRLIYYSQIVNDFQKGDIAEGYSVSREKKESFPLTVTSAQKNPTAFYLCASRAGTGLYGYTFGSGTRLTVV.

This sequence joins TRBV7-8 and TRBJ1-2; 8 nucleotides line up with TRBD1. The CDR3 extends over 15 amino acids. Germline CDR1 is SGHVS and CDR2 is FQNEAQ. V gave up 5 bases and J gave up 4 bases; unmatched junction bases: 9. The CDR3 spells CASSRTGRDPYGYTF. CDR3 bases: TGTGCCAGCAGCCGGACAGGGCGAGACCCCTATGGCTACACCTTC.

The chain recombines TRBV7-9 with TRBJ1-6; D remains unclear. The V and J ends lost 1 base and 9 bases respectively, with 7 bases between them. The germline gives CDR1 SEHNR, CDR2 FQNEAQ (reference sequence). The CDR3 is made up of 13 amino acids. The CDR3 DNA follows: TGTGCCAGCAGCTTAGGGGGTCTTTCACCCCTCCACTTT. Protein product: CASSLGGLSPLHF.

The rearrangement links TRBV30 to TRBJ2-1, with 12 bases fitting TRBD2. The CDR3 loop spans 14 amino acids. Germline V gene sequence: CDR1 GTSNPN, CDR2 SVGIG (reference sequence). With 4 bases clipped from V and 8 bases from J, the junction kept 6 bases outside the gene matches. As DNA, the CDR3 is TGTGCCTGGAAGACTAGCGGGAGTCGTTATGAGCAGTTCTTC. This sequence encodes CAWKTSGSRYEQFF.

This clone was recorded a few times. The gene calls are TRBV5-4 and TRBJ2-7; perhaps D is TRBD1 or TRBD2 (5 bases each). This CDR3 has 12 amino acids. Per germline, CDR1 SGHNT and CDR2 YYREEE (reference sequence). Trimming removed 4 bases from V and 9 bases from J, with 14 bases in between. The CDR3 is CASSMGPEGQYF. The CDR3 region has the DNA TGTGCCAGCAGCATGGGACCCGAGGGGCAGTACTTC.

The V and J genes are TRBV6-1 and TRBJ2-7; D could derive from TRBD1 or TRBD2 (5 bases each). CDR1 and CDR2 from the germline V gene are MNHNS and SASEGT. CDR3 size: 15 residues. Trimming removed 0 bases at V and 13 bases at J, with 22 bases between. CDR3 sequence: CASSEAQGGGSRGYF. For the CDR3, the DNA is TGTGCCAGCAGTGAAGCGCAAGGAGGCGGTTCGAGGGGATACTTC.

The chain combines TRBV19 with TRBJ1-2; D not certain. V shed 4 bases and J shed 5 bases, with 8 bases lying between them. This CDR3 contains 12 residues. The V gene's germline CDR1 is LNHDA and CDR2 SQIVND (reference sequence). The chain's CDR3 is CASSTPLYGYTF. The CDR3 region has the DNA TGTGCCAGTAGTACACCCTTATATGGCTACACCTTC.

This chain joins TRBV4-3 and TRBJ2-5; TRBD1 is a possible D gene (6 bases). With the DNA end fitting TRBJ2-7 better, the J assignment may be wrong. CDR1 and CDR2 from the germline V gene are LGHNA and YSLEER. CDR3 length equals 17 residues. The CDR3 reads CASSQDVGTPNPYEQYF. The CDR3 coding sequence is TGCGCCAGCAGCCAAGATGTCGGGACACCAAATCCCTACGAGCAGTACTTC.

This chain connects TRBV19 to TRBJ2-2; D gene uncertain. Germline CDR1 is LNHDA and CDR2 is SQIVND (reference sequence). Trimming cost V 4 bases and J 2 bases, with 8 bases left between them. The CDR3 loop spans 14 amino acids. The chain's CDR3 is CASSRNSNTGELFF. For the CDR3, the DNA is TGTGCCAGTAGTAGGAACTCTAACACCGGGGAGCTGTTTTTT. Together with reference TRBV19 and TRBJ2-2, the CDR3 gives the full variable domain: DGGITQSPKYLFRKEGQNVTLSCEQNLNHDAMYWYRQDPGQGLRLIYYSQIVNDFQKGDIAEGYSVSREKKESFPLTVTSAQKNPTAFYLCASSRNSNTGELFFGEGSRLTVL.

The chain employs TRBV25-1 and TRBJ1-4; 8 bases match TRBD1. The V and J ends lost 6 bases and 8 bases, in that order; junction bases with no gene match: 14. The CDR3 has 16 residues. The germline CDR1 and CDR2 sequences are MGHDK and SYGVNS. The CDR3 region has the DNA TGTGCCAGCAGCCGACAGGGGTTCCGATCGTACGAAAAACTGTTTTTT. It specifies CASSRQGFRSYEKLFF.